This TCR beta chain was retrieved from a study of vaccination effects on CD4 cells after COVID-19. Study-wide background: The two convalescent patients provided samples 16 days and one week before vaccination.

Findings and limits, study-wide: In the late period after vaccination, infection- and vaccine-induced clones contracted markedly. Convalescents showed post-vaccine spike-reactive clones that were mainly new vaccine-induced clones. Recruitment yielded few convalescent patients, and the study had no early post-infection timepoints.

Under the ViraFEST assay, PBMC were stimulated with viral peptide pools so that antigen-specific CD4+ T cells expanded. Sequencing was performed afterwards. Following a roughly ten-day culture, CD4+ T cells were purified. SARS-CoV-2 infection was confirmed by PCR in the person between March and December 2020. V lost 3 bases and J lost 2; bases outside the gene matches: 4. Germline assignment: CDR1 KGHDR and CDR2 SFDVKD. CDR3 length: 16 amino acids. As to this clone: What it binds is not known.

The protocol was immunoSEQ multiplex PCR, while the TCRdb copy is restricted to in-frame clones and leaves out a portion. The data contain 24,000 or so clones, under 75% of them singletons. The source is a human donor who had a prior SARS-CoV-2 infection. The starting material was CD4+ T cells from PBMCs cultured with SARS-CoV-2 spike peptides, obtained before COVID-19 vaccination. V gene TRBV24-1 combines with J gene TRBJ2-3, with 10 bases that match TRBD2. CDR3 sequence: CATSDPLAGFTDTQYF. In DNA, the CDR3 is TGTGCCACCAGTGATCCACTAGCGGGATTCACAGATACGCAGTATTTT.